These 31 T cell receptor beta chains were sequenced from one sample in a study of T cells in Graves' hyperthyroidism and ophthalmopathy. TCR beta CDR3 regions were amplified from RNA transcripts. HTBI primers were the set used in a first-round RT-PCR of the TCR CDR3. MiXCR, applied by TCRdb to the multiplex PCR reads, yields one record per CDR3 protein. Among fewer than 450,000 distinct CDR3 sequences listed, around 15% were seen once. What was sequenced was blood. The source of these receptors is a woman in her fifties or sixties with Graves' ophthalmopathy.

As for this clonotype: A read error is possible here, since a much larger clone lies one base away. The chain couples TRBV28 to TRBJ2-3; the match to TRBD2 covers 8 bases. The CDR3 sequence is 14 residues long. CDR1 MDHEN and CDR2 SYDVKM come from the germline V gene. CDR3 DNA sequence: TGTGCCAGCAGCCCGGCGGGAGGCACAGGTACGCAGTATTTT. Translation: CASSPAGGTGTQYF.

This chain joins TRBV5-4 and TRBJ2-1; the match to TRBD2 covers 11 bases. The V segment lost 0 bases and the J segment 4 bases; nucleotides outside the gene matches: 6. The CDR3 totals 17 residues. In germline, CDR1 is SGHNT, CDR2 YYREEE (reference sequence). The CDR3 DNA reads as TGTGCCAGCAGCTTGGCGGCGACTAGCGGGACTTACAATGAGCAGTTCTTC. Encoded protein: CASSLAATSGTYNEQFF.

This sequence joins TRBV19 and TRBJ2-7; D perhaps matches TRBD1 (6 bases). The ends were cut back, 5 bases at V and 3 bases at J, with 14 bases in the middle. Germline values: CDR1 LNHDA, CDR2 SQIVND (reference sequence). The CDR3 totals 14 residues. CDR3 amino acids: CASSEYLQGYEQYF. The CDR3, as DNA: TGTGCCAGTAGTGAATACCTACAGGGCTACGAGCAGTACTTC.

About this clonotype: Being one base from a much bigger clone, this may be a read error. V gene TRBV27 combines with J gene TRBJ2-7; D is unclear. The CDR3 has 13 amino acids. Germline V CDR1 and CDR2: MNHEY, SMNVEV (reference sequence). The CDR3 region is CDSSFGPSYEQYF. The CDR3 bases are TGTGACAGCAGTTTCGGCCCCTCCTACGAGCAGTACTTC.

The sample holds many counts of this clonotype. The CDR3 sequence: CASSFQGGNTEAFF. CDR3 DNA sequence: TGTGCCAGCAGTTTCCAGGGTGGGAACACTGAAGCTTTCTTT. This chain connects TRBV12-3 or TRBV12-4 to TRBJ1-1; perhaps TRBD1 as D (5 bases). The CDR3 consists of 14 residues. Trimming took 3 bases from V and 1 from J, leaving 9 bases between them.

The chain employs TRBV6-1 and TRBJ2-3, with TRBD1 identical over 8 bases. The CDR3 length is 14 residues. Germline loops: CDR1 MNHNS, CDR2 SASEGT. V trimming: 6 bases; J trimming: 3 bases; junction bases outside the gene matches: 5. The CDR3 sequence is CASSLQGETDTQYF. The CDR3 region has the DNA TGTGCCAGCAGCCTACAGGGGGAAACAGATACGCAGTATTTT.

The table lists this clonotype with many counts. The chain recombines TRBV20-1 with TRBJ2-7, with 10 nucleotides matching TRBD1. The CDR3 contains 15 residues. With 5 bases clipped from V and 1 base from J, the junction kept 8 bases outside the gene matches. Germline loops: CDR1 DFQATT, CDR2 SNEGSKA (reference sequence). The CDR3 protein is CSALNRDRGSYEQYF. CDR3 nucleotides: TGCAGTGCTTTGAACCGGGACAGGGGATCCTACGAGCAGTACTTC.

Many counts were recorded for this clonotype. The rearrangement uses TRBV9 and TRBJ2-1; 13 bases agree with TRBD2. The V gene end was trimmed by 6 bases and the J gene end by 7 bases; junction bases not matched to a gene: 7. In germline, CDR1 is SGDLS, CDR2 YYNGEE. CDR3 size: 15 residues. As DNA, the CDR3 is TGTGCCAGCACGACCGGGACTAGCGGGACAAATGAGCAGTTCTTC. It translates to CASTTGTSGTNEQFF.

This clonotype was observed at least ten times. The rearrangement uses TRBV28 and TRBJ2-3, with D perhaps matching TRBD2 (6 bases). Germline loops: CDR1 MDHEN, CDR2 SYDVKM. Between the trimmed V and J ends, which lost 6 bases and 2 bases, there was a span of 18 bases. CDR3 length: 16 amino acids. For the CDR3, the DNA is TGTGCCAGCAGAGGAGGAGGGGCCCCAGCCACAGATACGCAGTATTTT. Protein: CASRGGGAPATDTQYF.

In this sample, this clonotype turned up a few times. The genes are TRBV7-3 and TRBJ2-2, with D possibly matching TRBD2 (7 bases). This CDR3 spans 15 amino acids. V was cut by 5 bases and J by 6 bases, with 16 bases left in between. The V gene's germline CDR1 is SGHTA and CDR2 FQGTGA. The CDR3 DNA is TGTGCCAGCAGCAAGGGGGGGGGTTCGGCCGGGGAGCTGTTTTTT. Amino acids: CASSKGGGSAGELFF.

This clonotype appeared a few times. V and J are TRBV12-3 or TRBV12-4 and TRBJ2-1; tentatively, D is TRBD2 (6 bases). The CDR3 totals 16 residues. Trimming removed 1 base at V and 8 bases at J, with 18 bases between. The CDR3 DNA sequence: TGTGCCAGCAGTTTAGTTTTTGCGGGGATAGTGGATGAGCAGTTCTTC. It encodes CASSLVFAGIVDEQFF.

The rearrangement joins TRBV5-1 to TRBJ2-4; D unresolved. This CDR3 contains 18 residues. Germline CDR1 SGHRS, CDR2 YFSETQ. V was trimmed by 3 bases and J by 0 bases, leaving 19 bases between them. CDR3 region: CASSSSVGGPIAKNIQYF. The DNA for the CDR3 is TGCGCCAGCAGCTCCTCAGTTGGCGGACCCATAGCCAAAAACATTCAGTACTTC. The whole variable domain, filled in from reference TRBV5-1 and TRBJ2-4, reads KAGVTQTPRYLIKTRGQQVTLSCSPISGHRSVSWYQQTPGQGLQFLFEYFSETQRNKGNFPGRFSGRQFSNSRSEMNVSTLELGDSALYLCASSSSVGGPIAKNIQYFGAGTRLSVL.

This clonotype has ten or more counts. The rearrangement joins TRBV7-2 to TRBJ2-5, with D possibly matching TRBD1 (6 bases). Trimming shortened V by 7 bases and J by 5 bases, and 8 bases separated the two germline ends. Per germline, CDR1 SGHTA and CDR2 FQGNSA. The CDR3 runs 11 residues. The CDR3 region is CASNQGETQYF. CDR3 nucleotides: TGTGCCAGCAACCAGGGGGAGACCCAGTACTTC.

The chain is built from TRBV20-1 and TRBJ2-5, with a tentative D call TRBD1 (7 bases). Germline values: CDR1 DFQATT, CDR2 SNEGSKA (reference sequence). Trimming pared 5 bases from V and 4 bases from J, leaving 20 bases between. The CDR3 loop spans 15 amino acids. The CDR3 region has the DNA TGCAGTGCTCCCCGCCTTTCTCAGGGGGGAGAGACCCAGTACTTC. Its protein is CSAPRLSQGGETQYF.

This clonotype was seen many times. J is TRBJ2-3 and V is TRBV12-3 or TRBV12-4; 7 nucleotides agree with TRBD1. With 3 bases clipped from V and 5 bases from J, the junction kept 8 bases outside the gene matches. The CDR3 loop spans 15 amino acids. The CDR3 reads CASSFRGRSVDTQYF. Here the CDR3 DNA reads TGTGCCAGCAGTTTTAGGGGGCGAAGTGTAGATACGCAGTATTTT.

This clonotype was detected ten times or more. V usage is TRBV12-3 or TRBV12-4 and J usage is TRBJ2-1, with 8 bases identical to TRBD2. V lost 5 bases to trimming and J lost 7 bases; unmatched junction nucleotides: 4. This CDR3 contains 13 residues. CDR3 protein: CASSRGGVNEQFF. CDR3 DNA sequence: TGTGCCAGCAGTCGGGGGGGGGTGAATGAGCAGTTCTTC.

This clonotype was counted ten times or more. The chain carries TRBV24-1 and TRBJ2-1; the match to TRBD2 covers 11 bases. The CDR3 has 16 amino acids. Germline trimming cut 3 bases from V and 4 bases from J; bases unmatched to any gene: 4. Germline V gene lookup returns CDR1 KGHDR and CDR2 SFDVKD. CDR3 DNA: TGTGCCACCAGTGATGGTACTAGCGGGAGTTACAATGAGCAGTTCTTC. Translating it yields CATSDGTSGSYNEQFF.

About this clonotype: A read error may produce the germline difference seen at one junction end. The chain employs TRBV7-9 and TRBJ2-1; either TRBD1 or TRBD2 may fit D (5 bases each). The CDR3 has 13 residues. Germline CDR1 SEHNR, CDR2 FQNEAQ (reference sequence). CDR3 coding DNA: TGTGCCAGCGGGACGGCAAATTACAATAAGCAGTTCTTC. Encoded protein: CASGTANYNKQFF.

The chain joins TRBV5-1 to TRBJ2-5, with D perhaps TRBD2 (6 bases). The germline V and J ends were trimmed by 7 bases and 2 bases, with 18 bases remaining between them. The CDR3 length is 15 residues. The germline CDR1 and CDR2 sequences are SGHRS and YFSETQ. The CDR3: CASWKVGGIQETQYF. DNA of the CDR3: TGCGCCAGCTGGAAGGTGGGGGGAATACAAGAGACCCAGTACTTC.

This clonotype was picked up a small number of times. The V gene is TRBV10-3, the J gene TRBJ2-2; a possible D gene is TRBD2 (6 bases). Germline loops: CDR1 ENHRY, CDR2 SYGVKD. CDR3 length: 13 amino acids. V gave up 7 bases and J gave up 5 bases, with 11 bases separating them. In DNA, the CDR3 is TGTGCCATCACGCCTAGCGAAACCGGGGAGCTGTTTTTT. Translation: CAITPSETGELFF.

This clonotype was observed many times. The genes are TRBV28 and TRBJ2-1; the match to TRBD1 covers 10 bases. The CDR3 consists of 17 residues. In germline, CDR1 is MDHEN, CDR2 SYDVKM. Losses at the gene ends were 6 bases for V and 4 bases for J; bases not matched to a gene: 12. Here the CDR3 reads CASSPGQGWSGYNEQFF. CDR3 DNA: TGTGCCAGCAGCCCGGGACAGGGGTGGTCGGGATACAATGAGCAGTTCTTC.

This clonotype occurred many times. The rearrangement joins TRBV5-1 to TRBJ2-1; D is possibly TRBD2 (5 bases). Trimming pared 0 bases from V and 0 bases from J, leaving 10 bases between. The germline V gene has CDR1 SGHRS and CDR2 YFSETQ. The CDR3 runs to 16 residues. CDR3 coding DNA: TGCGCCAGCAGCTTGGTCGCCAGCGGCTCCTACAATGAGCAGTTCTTC. It translates to CASSLVASGSYNEQFF.

This clonotype appeared many times. The gene calls are TRBV7-9 and TRBJ2-5; D ambiguous. The CDR3 runs 14 residues. Per germline, CDR1 SEHNR and CDR2 FQNEAQ (reference sequence). V lost 2 bases to trimming and J lost 1 base, with 8 bases between them. CDR3 nucleotides: TGTGCCAGCAGCTTAACAGACTCCCAAGAGACCCAGTACTTC. As protein: CASSLTDSQETQYF.

V gene TRBV7-9 combines with J gene TRBJ2-3; D unclear. The germline V and J ends were trimmed by 4 bases and 5 bases, with 7 bases remaining between them. Germline V gene lookup returns CDR1 SEHNR and CDR2 FQNEAQ (reference sequence). This CDR3 spans 12 amino acids. The CDR3 coding sequence is TGTGCCAGCAGCTCAGTCCTAGATACGCAGTATTTT. Encoded protein: CASSSVLDTQYF. The whole variable domain, filled in from reference TRBV7-9 and TRBJ2-3, reads DTGVSQNPRHKITKRGQNVTFRCDPISEHNRLYWYRQTLGQGPEFLTYFQNEAQLEKSRLLSDRFSAERPKGSFSTLEIQRTEQGDSAMYLCASSSVLDTQYFGPGTRLTVL.

This clonotype was observed at least ten times. The chain couples TRBV3-1 to TRBJ1-5; 7 nucleotides match TRBD1. Germline CDR1 reads LGHDT; CDR2 reads YNNKEL (reference sequence). The CDR3 contains 13 residues. The V segment lost 4 bases and the J segment 7 bases; nucleotides outside the gene matches: 4. CDR3: CASSLQGRQPQHF. Written as DNA, the CDR3 is TGTGCCAGCAGCCTACAGGGGAGGCAGCCCCAGCATTTT.

The rearrangement links TRBV3-1 to TRBJ2-6, with TRBD1 as a possible D gene (6 bases). The CDR3 length is 17 residues. Between the trimmed V and J ends, which lost 5 bases and 0 bases, there was a span of 14 bases. CDR1 is LGHDT and CDR2 is YNNKEL in the germline V gene (reference sequence). CDR3 bases: TGTGCCAGCAGCTCCAGGGGCCCCCTCTCTGGGGCCAACGTCCTGACTTTC. Its translation is CASSSRGPLSGANVLTF.

This clonotype was observed a few times. The chain uses TRBV25-1 and TRBJ2-1, with 8 bases lining up with TRBD2. Trimming removed 6 bases from V and 0 bases from J; junction bases left unmatched: 7. CDR3 size: 16 residues. CDR1 and CDR2 (germline): MGHDK, SYGVNS. The CDR3 DNA sequence: TGTGCCAGCAGATTGGGGGGGACTAGCTCCTACAATGAGCAGTTCTTC. Translating gives CASRLGGTSSYNEQFF.

This chain links TRBV5-4 with TRBJ2-7; D not resolved. Trimming removed 4 bases from V and 2 bases from J, with 13 bases in between. Per germline, CDR1 SGHNT and CDR2 YYREEE (reference sequence). This CDR3 comprises 14 residues. In nucleotides, the CDR3 is TGTGCCAGCAGCCAGGACGCGGTCCCCTACGAGCAGTACTTC. Translated: CASSQDAVPYEQYF.

The genes are TRBV29-1 and TRBJ1-1; D might be TRBD1 (5 bases). From germline, CDR1 is SQVTM and CDR2 ANQGSEA. The CDR3 has 13 residues. V lost 1 base to trimming and J lost 4 bases, with 10 bases between them. The CDR3: CSVEGGVGTEAFF. The CDR3 bases are TGCAGCGTTGAAGGGGGGGTTGGCACTGAAGCTTTCTTT.

This clonotype was counted at least ten times. The gene calls are TRBV20-1 and TRBJ1-2; D is uncertain. Trimming shortened V by 6 bases and J by 7 bases, and 15 bases separated the two germline ends. Germline-derived CDR1 and CDR2 are DFQATT and SNEGSKA (reference sequence). The CDR3 length is 12 residues. The CDR3 nucleotides read TGCAGTGCCCCTCGGGTGTTCAGTGGCTACACCTTC. Protein: CSAPRVFSGYTF.

The rearrangement joins TRBV7-9 to TRBJ2-1; 13 bases agree with TRBD2. This CDR3 has 16 amino acids. Losses at the gene ends were 3 bases for V and 7 bases for J; bases not matched to a gene: 6. Germline V gene sequence: CDR1 SEHNR, CDR2 FQNEAQ (reference sequence). The CDR3 loop is CASSFWTSGSWNEQFF. The CDR3 DNA follows: TGTGCCAGCAGCTTCTGGACTAGCGGGAGTTGGAATGAGCAGTTCTTC.